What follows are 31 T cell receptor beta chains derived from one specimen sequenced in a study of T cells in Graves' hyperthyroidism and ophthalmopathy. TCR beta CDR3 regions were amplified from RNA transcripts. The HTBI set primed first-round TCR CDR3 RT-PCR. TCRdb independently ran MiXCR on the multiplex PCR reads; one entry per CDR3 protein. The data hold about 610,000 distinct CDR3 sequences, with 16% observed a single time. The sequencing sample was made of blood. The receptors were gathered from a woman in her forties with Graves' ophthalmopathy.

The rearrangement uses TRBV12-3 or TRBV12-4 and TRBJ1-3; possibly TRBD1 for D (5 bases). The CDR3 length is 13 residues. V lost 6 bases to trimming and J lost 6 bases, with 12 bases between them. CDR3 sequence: CASSGGIANTIYF. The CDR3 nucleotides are TGTGCCAGCAGCGGGGGGATTGCAAACACCATATATTTT.

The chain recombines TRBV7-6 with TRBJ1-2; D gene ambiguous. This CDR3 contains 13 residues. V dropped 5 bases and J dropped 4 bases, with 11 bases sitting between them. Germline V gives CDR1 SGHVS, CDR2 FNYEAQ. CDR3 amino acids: CASSPGWRYGYTF. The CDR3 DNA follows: TGTGCCAGCAGCCCTGGGTGGCGCTATGGCTACACCTTC.

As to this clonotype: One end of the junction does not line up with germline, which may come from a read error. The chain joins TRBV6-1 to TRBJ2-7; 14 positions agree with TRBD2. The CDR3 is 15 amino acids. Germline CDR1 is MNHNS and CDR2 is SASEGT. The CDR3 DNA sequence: TGTGCCAGCGGTGAAGGGACTAGCGGGAGATACGAGCAGTACTTC. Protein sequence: CASGEGTSGRYEQYF.

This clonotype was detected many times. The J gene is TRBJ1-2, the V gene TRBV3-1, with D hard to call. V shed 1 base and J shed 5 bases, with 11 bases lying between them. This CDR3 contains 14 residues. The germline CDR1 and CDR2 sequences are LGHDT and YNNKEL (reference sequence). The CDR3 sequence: CASSQVSDNYGYTF. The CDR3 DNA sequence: TGTGCCAGCAGCCAAGTATCAGATAATTATGGCTACACCTTC.

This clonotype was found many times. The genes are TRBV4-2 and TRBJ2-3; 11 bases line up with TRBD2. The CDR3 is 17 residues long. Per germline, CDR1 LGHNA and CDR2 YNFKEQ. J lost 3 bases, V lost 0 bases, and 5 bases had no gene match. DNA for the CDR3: TGTGCCAGCAGCCAAGAACTAGCGGGAGCCCTAACAGATACGCAGTATTTT. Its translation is CASSQELAGALTDTQYF.

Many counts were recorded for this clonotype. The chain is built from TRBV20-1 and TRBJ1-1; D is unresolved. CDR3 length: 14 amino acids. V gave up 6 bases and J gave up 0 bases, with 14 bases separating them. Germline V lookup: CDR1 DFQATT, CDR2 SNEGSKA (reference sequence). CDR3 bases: TGCAGTGCAGCCCACCCGGGAATGAACACTGAAGCTTTCTTT. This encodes CSAAHPGMNTEAFF.

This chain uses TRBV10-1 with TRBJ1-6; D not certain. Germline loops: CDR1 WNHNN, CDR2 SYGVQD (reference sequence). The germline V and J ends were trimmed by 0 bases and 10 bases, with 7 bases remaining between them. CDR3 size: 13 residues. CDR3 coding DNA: TGCGCCAGCAGTGAGTCGATGGGCTCACCCCTCCACTTT. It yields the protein CASSESMGSPLHF.

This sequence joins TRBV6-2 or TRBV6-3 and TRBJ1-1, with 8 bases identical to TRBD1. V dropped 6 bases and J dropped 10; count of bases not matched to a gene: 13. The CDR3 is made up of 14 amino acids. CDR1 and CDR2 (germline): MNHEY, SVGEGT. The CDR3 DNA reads TGTGCCAGCAGCCCATGGACAGGGAATCTCCGAGCTTTCTTT. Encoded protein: CASSPWTGNLRAFF.

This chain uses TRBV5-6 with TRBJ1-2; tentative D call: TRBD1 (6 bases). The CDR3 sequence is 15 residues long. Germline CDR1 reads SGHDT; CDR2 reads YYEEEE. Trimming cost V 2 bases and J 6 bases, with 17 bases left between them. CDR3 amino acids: CASSLPGQIFNGYTF. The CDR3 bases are TGTGCCAGCAGCTTACCCGGACAGATCTTTAATGGCTACACCTTC.

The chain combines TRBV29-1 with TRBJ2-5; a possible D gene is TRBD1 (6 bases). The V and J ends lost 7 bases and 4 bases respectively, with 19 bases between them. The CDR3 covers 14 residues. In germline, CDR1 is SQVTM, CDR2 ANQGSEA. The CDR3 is CSALQGGRGETQYF. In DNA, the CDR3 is TGCAGCGCCCTACAGGGTGGAAGAGGAGAGACCCAGTACTTC. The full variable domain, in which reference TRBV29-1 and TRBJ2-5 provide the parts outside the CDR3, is SAVISQKPSRDICQRGTSLTIQCQVDSQVTMMFWYRQQPGQSLTLIATANQGSEATYESGFVIDKFPISRPNLTFSTLTVSNMSPEDSSIYLCSALQGGRGETQYFGPGTRLLVL.

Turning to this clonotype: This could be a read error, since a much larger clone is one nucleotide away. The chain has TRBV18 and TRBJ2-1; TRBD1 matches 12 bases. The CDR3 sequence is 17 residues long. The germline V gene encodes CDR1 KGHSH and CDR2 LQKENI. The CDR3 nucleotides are TGTACCAGCTCACCACCCCTGGGACAGGGGGCCTTGGGGGAGCAGTTCTTC. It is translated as CTSSPPLGQGALGEQFF.

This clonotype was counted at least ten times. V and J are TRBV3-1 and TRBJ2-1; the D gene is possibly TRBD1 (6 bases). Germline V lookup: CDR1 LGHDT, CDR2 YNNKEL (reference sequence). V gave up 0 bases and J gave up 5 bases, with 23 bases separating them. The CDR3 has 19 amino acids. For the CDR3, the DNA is TGTGCCAGCAGCCAAGATATTCCGGGGAACATAGCAGGGGACAATGAGCAGTTCTTC. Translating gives CASSQDIPGNIAGDNEQFF.

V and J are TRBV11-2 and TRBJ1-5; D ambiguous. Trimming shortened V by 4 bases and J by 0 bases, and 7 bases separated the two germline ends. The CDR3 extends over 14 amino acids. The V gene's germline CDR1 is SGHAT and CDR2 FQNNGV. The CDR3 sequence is CASSSDLSNQPQHF. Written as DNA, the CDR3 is TGTGCCAGCAGCTCGGACCTTAGCAATCAGCCCCAGCATTTT.

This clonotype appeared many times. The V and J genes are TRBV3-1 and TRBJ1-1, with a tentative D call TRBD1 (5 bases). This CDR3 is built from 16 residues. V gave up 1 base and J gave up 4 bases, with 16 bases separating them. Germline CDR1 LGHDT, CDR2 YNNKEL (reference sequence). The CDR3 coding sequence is TGTGCCAGCAGCCAAGTTCTGGGGGGAGGCGGCACTGAAGCTTTCTTT. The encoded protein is CASSQVLGGGGTEAFF. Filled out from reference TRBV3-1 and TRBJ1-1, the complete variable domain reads DTAVSQTPKYLVTQMGNDKSIKCEQNLGHDTMYWYKQDSKKFLKIMFSYNNKELIINETVPNRFSPKSPDKAHLNLHINSLELGDSAVYFCASSQVLGGGGTEAFFGQGTRLTVV.

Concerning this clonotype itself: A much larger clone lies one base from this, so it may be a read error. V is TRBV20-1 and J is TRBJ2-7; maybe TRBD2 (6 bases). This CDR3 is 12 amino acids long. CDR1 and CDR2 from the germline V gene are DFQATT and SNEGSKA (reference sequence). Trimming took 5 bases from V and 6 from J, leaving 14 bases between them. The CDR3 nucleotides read TGCAGTGCTCCCGGGGGTAACTGCGAGCAGTACTTC. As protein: CSAPGGNCEQYF.

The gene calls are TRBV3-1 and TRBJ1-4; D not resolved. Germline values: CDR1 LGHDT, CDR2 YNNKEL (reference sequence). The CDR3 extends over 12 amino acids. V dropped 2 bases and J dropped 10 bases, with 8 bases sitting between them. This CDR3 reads CASSQLTGKLFF. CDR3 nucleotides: TGTGCCAGCAGCCAATTGACGGGAAAACTGTTTTTT.

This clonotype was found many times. CDR3 protein: CASSLTPGDTEAFF. The CDR3 region has the DNA TGTGCCAGCAGCTTAACTCCGGGTGACACTGAAGCTTTCTTT. The rearrangement uses TRBV7-9 and TRBJ1-1; D is undetermined. The germline V gene encodes CDR1 SEHNR and CDR2 FQNEAQ (reference sequence). The V and J ends lost 2 bases and 3 bases respectively, with 10 bases between them. The CDR3 loop spans 14 amino acids.

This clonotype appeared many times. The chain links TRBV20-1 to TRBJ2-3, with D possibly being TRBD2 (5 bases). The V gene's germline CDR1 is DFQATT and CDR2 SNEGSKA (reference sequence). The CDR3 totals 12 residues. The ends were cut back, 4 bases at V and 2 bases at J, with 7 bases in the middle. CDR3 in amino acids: CSATDSTDTQYF. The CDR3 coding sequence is TGCAGTGCTACGGACTCCACAGATACGCAGTATTTT.

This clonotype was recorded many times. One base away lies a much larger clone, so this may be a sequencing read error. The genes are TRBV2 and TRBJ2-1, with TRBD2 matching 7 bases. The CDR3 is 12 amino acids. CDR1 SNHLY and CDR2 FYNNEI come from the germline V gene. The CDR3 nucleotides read TGTGCCACGGGGGGACCAAGCAATGAGCAGCTCTTC. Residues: CATGGPSNEQLF.

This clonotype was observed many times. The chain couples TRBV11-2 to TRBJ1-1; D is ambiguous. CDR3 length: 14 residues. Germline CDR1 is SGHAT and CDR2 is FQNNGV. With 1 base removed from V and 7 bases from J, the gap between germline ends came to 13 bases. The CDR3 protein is CASSLVWQGGEAFF. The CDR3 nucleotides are TGTGCCAGCAGCTTAGTTTGGCAAGGAGGTGAAGCTTTCTTT.

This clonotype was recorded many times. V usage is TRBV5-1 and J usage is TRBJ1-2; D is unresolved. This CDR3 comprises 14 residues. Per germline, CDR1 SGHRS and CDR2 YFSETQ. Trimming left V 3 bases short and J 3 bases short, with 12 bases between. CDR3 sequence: CASSWLDGDYGYTF. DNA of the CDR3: TGCGCCAGCAGCTGGCTGGACGGAGACTATGGCTACACCTTC.

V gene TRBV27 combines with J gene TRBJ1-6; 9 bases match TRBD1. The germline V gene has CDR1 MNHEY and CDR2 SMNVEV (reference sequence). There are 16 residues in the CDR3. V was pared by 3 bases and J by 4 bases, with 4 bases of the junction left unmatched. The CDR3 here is CASSFLGQGYNSPLHF. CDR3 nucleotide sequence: TGTGCCAGCAGTTTTCTGGGACAGGGATATAATTCACCCCTCCACTTT.

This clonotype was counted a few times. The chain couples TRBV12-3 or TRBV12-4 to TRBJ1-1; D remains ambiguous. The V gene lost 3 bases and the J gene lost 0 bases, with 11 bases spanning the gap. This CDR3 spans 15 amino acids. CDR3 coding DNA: TGTGCCAGCAGTTTCGGTCTCACCATGAACACTGAAGCTTTCTTT. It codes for CASSFGLTMNTEAFF.

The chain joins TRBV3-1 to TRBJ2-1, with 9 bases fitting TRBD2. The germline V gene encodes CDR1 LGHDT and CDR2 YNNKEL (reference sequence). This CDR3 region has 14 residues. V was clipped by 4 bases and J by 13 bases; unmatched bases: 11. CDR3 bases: TGTGCCAGCAGCCCCACCGGGACTAGCCTGTCCCAGTTCTTC. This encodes CASSPTGTSLSQFF.

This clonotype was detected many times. The CDR3 loop reads CASKLAFGLREPGANVLTF. The CDR3 coding sequence is TGTGCCAGCAAGTTGGCGTTCGGCCTAAGGGAACCTGGGGCCAACGTCCTGACTTTC. The rearrangement uses TRBV28 and TRBJ2-6; D uncertain. The V gene lost 7 bases and the J gene lost 2 bases, with 24 bases spanning the gap. The CDR3 extends over 19 amino acids. The germline V gene has CDR1 MDHEN and CDR2 SYDVKM.

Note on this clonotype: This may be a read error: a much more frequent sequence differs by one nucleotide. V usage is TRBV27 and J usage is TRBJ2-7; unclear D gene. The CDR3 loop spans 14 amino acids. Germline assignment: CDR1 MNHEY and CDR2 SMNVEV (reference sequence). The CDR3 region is CASSLAPSSYEQHF. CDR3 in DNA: TGTGCCAGCAGTCTCGCGCCCAGCTCCTACGAGCAGCACTTC.

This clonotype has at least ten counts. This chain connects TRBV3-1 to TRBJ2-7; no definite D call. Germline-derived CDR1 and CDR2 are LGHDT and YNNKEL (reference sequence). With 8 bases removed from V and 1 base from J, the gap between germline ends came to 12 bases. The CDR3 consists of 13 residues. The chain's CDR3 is CASQESLSYEQYF. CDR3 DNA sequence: TGTGCCAGCCAGGAGAGCCTGTCCTACGAGCAGTACTTC.

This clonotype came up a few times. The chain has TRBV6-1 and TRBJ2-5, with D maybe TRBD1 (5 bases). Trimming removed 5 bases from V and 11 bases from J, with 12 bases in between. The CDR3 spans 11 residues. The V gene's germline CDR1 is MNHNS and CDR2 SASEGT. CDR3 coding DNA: TGTGCCAGCAGTCATCAGGGTAAACAGTACTTC. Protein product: CASSHQGKQYF.

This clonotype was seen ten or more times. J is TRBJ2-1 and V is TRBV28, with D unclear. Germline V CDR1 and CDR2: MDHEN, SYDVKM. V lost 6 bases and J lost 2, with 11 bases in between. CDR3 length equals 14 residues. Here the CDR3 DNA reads TGTGCCAGCAGAATGGGCTTCGCCTACAATGAGCAGTTCTTC. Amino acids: CASRMGFAYNEQFF.

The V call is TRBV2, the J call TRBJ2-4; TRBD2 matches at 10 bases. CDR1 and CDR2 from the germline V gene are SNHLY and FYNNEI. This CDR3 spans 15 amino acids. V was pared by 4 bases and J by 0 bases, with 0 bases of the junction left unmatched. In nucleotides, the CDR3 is TGTGCCAGCAGTGGGACTAGCGGAGCCAAAAACATTCAGTACTTC. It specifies CASSGTSGAKNIQYF.

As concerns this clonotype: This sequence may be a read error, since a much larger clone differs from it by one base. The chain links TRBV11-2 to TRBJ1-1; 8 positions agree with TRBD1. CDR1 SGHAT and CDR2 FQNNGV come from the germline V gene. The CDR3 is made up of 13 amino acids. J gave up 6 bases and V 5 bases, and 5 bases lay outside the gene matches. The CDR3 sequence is CASSGQGLAEAFF. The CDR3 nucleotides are TGTGCCAGCAGCGGACAGGGTTTAGCTGAAGCTTTCTTT. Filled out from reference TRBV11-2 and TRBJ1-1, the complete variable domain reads EAGVAQSPRYKIIEKRQSVAFWCNPISGHATLYWYQQILGQGPKLLIQFQNNGVVDDSQLPKDRFSAERLKGVDSTLKIQPAKLEDSAVYLCASSGQGLAEAFFGQGTRLTVV.